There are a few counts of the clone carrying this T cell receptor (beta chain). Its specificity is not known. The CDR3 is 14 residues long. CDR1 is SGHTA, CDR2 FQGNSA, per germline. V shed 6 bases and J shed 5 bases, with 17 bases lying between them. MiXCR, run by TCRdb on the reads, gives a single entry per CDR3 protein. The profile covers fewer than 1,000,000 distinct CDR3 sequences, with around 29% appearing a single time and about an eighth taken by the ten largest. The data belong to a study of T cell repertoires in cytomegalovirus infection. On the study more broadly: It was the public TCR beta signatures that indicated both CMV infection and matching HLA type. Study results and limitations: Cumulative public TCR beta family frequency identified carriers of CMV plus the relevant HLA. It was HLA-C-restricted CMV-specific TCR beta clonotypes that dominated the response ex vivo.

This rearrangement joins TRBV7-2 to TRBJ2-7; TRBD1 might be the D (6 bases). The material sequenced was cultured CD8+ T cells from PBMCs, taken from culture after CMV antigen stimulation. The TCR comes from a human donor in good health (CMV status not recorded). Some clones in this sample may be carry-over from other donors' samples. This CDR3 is CASRPPWDNDEQYF. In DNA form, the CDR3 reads TGTGCCAGCAGGCCCCCATGGGACAACGACGAGCAGTACTTC.